This T cell receptor beta chain was obtained from a study of PD-1 blockade in classical Hodgkin lymphoma. Study-level background: Patients were dosed intravenously with nivolumab at 3 mg/kg every 2 weeks. Whole-study findings and limits: Newly diagnosed patients reportedly trailed healthy donors in baseline TCR diversity.

Profiling relied on immunoSEQ multiplex PCR, and the TCRdb table lists in-frame clones only, not all of them. The table lists 20,000 to 25,000 clones, roughly 80% of them singletons. Trimming removed 4 bases at V and 3 bases at J, with 4 bases between. The length of the CDR3 is 11 residues. The V gene's germline CDR1 is MNHNS and CDR2 SASEGT. A remark on this clone: The antigen is not known.

The time point: cycle 4 day 1 (C4D1), after five to seven weeks of nivolumab. Each and every patient relapsed after autologous stem cell transplantation, and patients got differing brentuximab vedotin exposure. It was by magnetic negative selection that CD4+ T cells were purified from thawed PBMCs. When best responses were assessed, they were complete response, partial response or progressive disease. This chain connects TRBV6-1 to TRBJ2-7; D gene unclear. The clonotype was recovered from a human donor with classical Hodgkin lymphoma. The starting material was CD4+ T cells from blood, obtained before the fourth cycle of nivolumab. The CDR3 region has the DNA TGTGCCAGCAGTGCGTACTACGAGCAGTACTTC. This codes for CASSAYYEQYF.